This TCR beta chain comes out of a study of blood T cells in healthy people across ages. Study-level points and caveats: Strongly correlated with naive T cell percentage was TCR beta diversity.

Using a J-beta primer mix together with a sample-barcoded 5' primer, a second PCR was run for roughly 6 to 12 cycles. MiXCR, applied by TCRdb to the 5' RACE reads, yields one record per CDR3 protein. The table has about 1,400,000 distinct CDR3 sequences, 42% seen once. This CDR3 contains 16 residues. CDR1 is SGHRS, CDR2 YFSETQ, per germline. The V and J ends lost 4 bases and 4 bases respectively, with 21 bases between them. Peripheral blood from each donor was collected in a volume of approximately 10 milliliters. On this clonotype itself: What it recognizes is unknown.

The sample comprised blood. The chain joins TRBV5-1 to TRBJ2-7; possible D gene TRBD2, 6 bases. This sequence was found in a woman aged 18-35 years in good health. CDR3 coding DNA: TGCGCCAGCAGCCCCACTTTCCCGGGAGAACTGTACGAGCAGTACTTC. Protein: CASSPTFPGELYEQYF.